Each of the 22 T cell receptor beta chains below was sequenced from the same sample in a study of T cell changes during pregnancy in multiple sclerosis. Generated by immunoSEQ multiplex PCR, the TCRdb table keeps only in-frame clones and is missing some. The sample holds 38,000 or so clones, 93% seen once. Source: CD4+ T cells from peripheral blood mononuclear cells, taken in the first trimester of pregnancy. All receptors derive from a female donor with multiple sclerosis, enrolled in a pregnancy study.

V gene TRBV5-8 combines with J gene TRBJ1-3; a weak D match, TRBD1 (5 bases). The CDR3 totals 16 residues. Germline values: CDR1 SGHTS, CDR2 YDEGEE. Trimming cost V 0 bases and J 0 bases, with 10 bases left between them. This CDR3 reads CASSLGWGRSGNTIYF. The CDR3 nucleotides are TGTGCCAGCAGCTTGGGATGGGGCCGCTCTGGAAACACCATATATTTT.

The chain joins TRBV7-2 to TRBJ2-2; 10 nucleotides line up with TRBD1. Germline V gene lookup returns CDR1 SGHTA and CDR2 FQGNSA. The CDR3 sequence is 15 residues long. The V gene end was trimmed by 5 bases and the J gene end by 6 bases; junction bases not matched to a gene: 6. The CDR3 loop reads CASSTSGTGAGELFF. Written as DNA, the CDR3 is TGTGCCAGCAGCACTTCCGGGACAGGGGCCGGGGAGCTGTTTTTT.

The rearrangement links TRBV14 to TRBJ2-1; TRBD2 might be the D (5 bases). CDR1 is SGHDN and CDR2 is FVKESK in the germline V gene. The CDR3 consists of 15 residues. Trimming pared 6 bases from V and 4 bases from J, leaving 16 bases between. CDR3 in amino acids: CASRPGLEVYNEQFF. In DNA form, the CDR3 reads TGTGCCAGCAGACCCGGACTTGAAGTATACAATGAGCAGTTCTTC.

The CDR3 region is CSVRSNEQFF. The CDR3 DNA follows: TGCAGTGTAAGGAGCAATGAGCAGTTCTTC. V and J are TRBV20-1 and TRBJ2-1; D gene uncertain. The germline V gene has CDR1 DFQATT and CDR2 SNEGSKA (reference sequence). V was pared by 7 bases and J by 6 bases, with 7 bases between. This CDR3 contains 10 residues.

The J gene is TRBJ2-5, the V gene TRBV5-1; D possibly corresponds to TRBD1 (6 bases). There are 15 residues in the CDR3. V gave up 4 bases and J gave up 8 bases, with 21 bases separating them. CDR1 is SGHRS, CDR2 YFSETQ, per germline. In DNA form, the CDR3 reads TGCGCCAGCAGCCCGTGGGGGCTGGGAACCATAACCCAGTACTTC. Its protein product is CASSPWGLGTITQYF.

This chain joins TRBV7-8 and TRBJ2-2; 7 positions agree with TRBD2. This CDR3 contains 14 residues. With 6 bases clipped from V and 1 base from J, the junction kept 2 bases outside the gene matches. CDR1 and CDR2 (germline): SGHVS, FQNEAQ. CDR3 sequence: CASRGLGNTGELFF. Here the CDR3 DNA reads TGTGCCAGCAGAGGACTAGGGAACACCGGGGAGCTGTTTTTT.

The J gene is TRBJ2-5, the V gene TRBV2; D is ambiguous. The V gene's germline CDR1 is SNHLY and CDR2 FYNNEI. CDR3 size: 11 residues. The V and J ends lost 4 bases and 5 bases respectively, with 5 bases between them. As DNA, the CDR3 is TGTGCCAGCAGTGTACGGGAGACCCAGTACTTC. It yields the protein CASSVRETQYF.

This clone was seen a single time. The chain combines TRBV15 with TRBJ1-5; maybe TRBD1 (6 bases). This CDR3 spans 15 amino acids. Germline lookup yields CDR1 LNHNV and CDR2 YYDKDF (reference sequence). V lost 2 bases to trimming and J lost 7 bases, with 15 bases between them. CDR3 sequence reads: CATSRRLGAWQPQHF. CDR3 nucleotide sequence: TGTGCCACCAGCAGAAGGCTGGGGGCTTGGCAGCCCCAGCATTTT.

The chain's CDR3 is CASSLGGPRGADTQYF. CDR3 nucleotides: TGTGCCAGCAGCTTAGGGGGACCTCGGGGGGCCGATACGCAGTATTTT. This rearrangement joins TRBV7-8 to TRBJ2-3; tentatively, D is TRBD2 (7 bases). The germline CDR1 and CDR2 sequences are SGHVS and FQNEAQ. The CDR3 loop spans 16 amino acids. The V and J ends lost 1 base and 6 bases respectively, with 17 bases between them.

The chain recombines TRBV7-6 with TRBJ2-7, with a weak D call TRBD1 (5 bases). Germline CDR1 and CDR2: SGHVS and FNYEAQ. This CDR3 has 14 amino acids. V was trimmed by 2 bases and J by 3 bases, leaving 11 bases between them. CDR3 bases: TGTGCCAGCAGCTTACAGGGATCTAACTACGAGCAGTACTTC. It specifies CASSLQGSNYEQYF. The variable domain in full, with the rest retrieved from reference TRBV7-6 and TRBJ2-7, is GAGVSQSPRYKVTKRGQDVALRCDPISGHVSLYWYRQALGQGPEFLTYFNYEAQQDKSGLPNDRFSAERPEGSISTLTIQRTEQRDSAMYRCASSLQGSNYEQYFGPGTRLTVT.

V is TRBV7-3 and J is TRBJ2-1; 11 positions match TRBD2. The CDR3 loop spans 15 amino acids. Germline V gives CDR1 SGHTA, CDR2 FQGTGA. The V and J ends lost 4 bases and 5 bases, in that order; junction bases with no gene match: 4. The DNA for the CDR3 is TGTGCCAGCAGCTCCGTAGCGGGGGGGCACAATGAGCAGTTCTTC. The encoded protein is CASSSVAGGHNEQFF.

This chain links TRBV4-2 with TRBJ2-1; D gene uncertain. CDR1 LGHNA and CDR2 YNFKEQ come from the germline V gene. The CDR3 is 13 amino acids. V was clipped by 3 bases and J by 2 bases, with 5 bases between them. The CDR3 region is CASSHETYNEQFF. In DNA form, the CDR3 reads TGTGCCAGCAGCCATGAGACCTACAATGAGCAGTTCTTC.

This chain joins TRBV5-1 and TRBJ2-2; possible D gene TRBD1, 5 bases. V was clipped by 0 bases and J by 2 bases, with 8 bases between them. The CDR3 totals 15 residues. The germline CDR1 and CDR2 sequences are SGHRS and YFSETQ. The CDR3 nucleotides are TGCGCCAGCAGCTTGGGTAGGGGCAACACCGGGGAGCTGTTTTTT. It codes for CASSLGRGNTGELFF.

V is TRBV10-3 and J is TRBJ1-2; 7 bases align to TRBD1. The V segment lost 5 bases and the J segment 4 bases; nucleotides outside the gene matches: 10. There are 15 residues in the CDR3. The germline CDR1 and CDR2 sequences are ENHRY and SYGVKD. For the CDR3, the DNA is TGTGCCATCAGTACCACAAAAAGGGGGCCCTATGGCTACACCTTC. Translated, it gives CAISTTKRGPYGYTF.

V and J are TRBV4-1 and TRBJ1-5, with 7 positions matching TRBD1. CDR3 length: 16 residues. J was trimmed by 1 base and V by 4 bases; bases with no gene match: 7. CDR1 is MGHRA and CDR2 is YSYEKL in the germline V gene. Here the CDR3 reads CASSPRQGLSNQPQHF. The CDR3, as DNA: TGCGCCAGCAGCCCCAGACAGGGTTTGAGCAATCAGCCCCAGCATTTT.

This clone was observed once. The junction departs from germline at one end; a sequencing error may be responsible. V usage is TRBV2 and J usage is TRBJ2-2, with TRBD2 matching over 8 bases. The CDR3 has 13 residues. Germline V gives CDR1 SNHLY, CDR2 FYNNEI. CDR3 amino acids: CASSESAGGGLFF. CDR3 in DNA: TGTGCCAGCAGTGAAAGTGCCGGGGGGGGGCTGTTTTTT.

This rearrangement joins TRBV7-9 to TRBJ1-5; D is unresolved. With 2 bases removed from V and 3 bases from J, the gap between germline ends came to 14 bases. CDR3 length equals 16 residues. Per germline, CDR1 SEHNR and CDR2 FQNEAQ (reference sequence). The CDR3, as DNA: TGTGCCAGCAGCTTACCGAGAGGTGGTCACAATCAGCCCCAGCATTTT. Its protein product is CASSLPRGGHNQPQHF.

The V gene is TRBV5-4, the J gene TRBJ2-2; TRBD2 matches at 14 bases. V gave up 4 bases and J gave up 3 bases; unmatched junction bases: 2. The CDR3 covers 16 residues. Germline values: CDR1 SGHNT, CDR2 YYREEE (reference sequence). CDR3 sequence reads: CASSKGLAGDTGELFF. The DNA for the CDR3 is TGTGCCAGCAGCAAGGGACTAGCGGGAGACACCGGGGAGCTGTTTTTT.

This clone was seen only once. V gene TRBV18 combines with J gene TRBJ2-7, with no clear D. Germline V lookup: CDR1 KGHSH, CDR2 LQKENI. This CDR3 contains 13 residues. V was cut by 1 base and J by 4 bases, with 8 bases left in between. The CDR3 DNA reads TGTGCCAGCTCACCACTGGCCTTATACGAGCAGTACTTC. Amino acids: CASSPLALYEQYF. Filled out from reference TRBV18 and TRBJ2-7, the complete variable domain reads NAGVMQNPRHLVRRRGQEARLRCSPMKGHSHVYWYRQLPEEGLKFMVYLQKENIIDESGMPKERFSAEFPKEGPSILRIQQVVRGDSAAYFCASSPLALYEQYFGPGTRLTVT.

The gene calls are TRBV7-2 and TRBJ2-2; the match to TRBD2 covers 12 bases. Germline CDR1 SGHTA, CDR2 FQGNSA. The V segment lost 3 bases and the J segment 5 bases; nucleotides outside the gene matches: 4. This CDR3 is built from 16 residues. The CDR3 DNA reads TGTGCCAGCAGCTTTAGACTAGCGGGAGCAACCGGGGAGCTGTTTTTT. Amino acids: CASSFRLAGATGELFF. Full variable domain (missing parts from reference TRBV7-2 and TRBJ2-2): GAGVSQSPSNKVTEKGKDVELRCDPISGHTALYWYRQSLGQGLEFLIYFQGNSAPDKSGLPSDRFSAERTGGSVSTLTIQRTQQEDSAVYLCASSFRLAGATGELFFGEGSRLTVL.

The J gene is TRBJ2-7, the V gene TRBV29-1, with 8 bases identical to TRBD1. The J segment lost 4 bases and the V segment lost 4 bases, leaving 3 bases of the junction unmatched. CDR1 and CDR2 from the germline V gene are SQVTM and ANQGSEA. The CDR3 length is 12 residues. The CDR3: CSVGTGTYEQYF. The DNA of the CDR3 is TGCAGCGTTGGGACAGGGACTTACGAGCAGTACTTC.

The chain carries TRBV4-2 and TRBJ1-4; 7 nucleotides line up with TRBD1. The junction had 8 bases not matched to a gene; V was cut back by 0 bases and J by 4 bases. Germline CDR1 LGHNA, CDR2 YNFKEQ. This CDR3 is 17 amino acids long. CDR3 region: CASSQDETGLHNEKLFF. In nucleotides, the CDR3 is TGTGCCAGCAGCCAAGACGAGACAGGGCTACATAATGAAAAACTGTTTTTT.